This TCR beta chain was obtained from a study of cytomegalovirus exposure and HLA in healthy donors (dated by TCRdb to about 2017). For context, the study as a whole: The 550 to 750 repertoires of the first cohort and the roughly 110 validation repertoires were produced on the same platform, according to a later analysis. The study aimed to test whether cataloging public T cell receptors could reveal signatures of past pathogen exposure. A separate validation cohort of roughly 110 different subjects was used in addition to the approximately 610-subject first cohort. The study combined high-throughput TCR immunosequencing, statistical association of individual TCRs with disease status, and machine learning to predict cytomegalovirus infection status.

Donors formed part of the validation cohort, which comprised some 120 subjects and was distinct from the first cohort of under 850 subjects. Overall study outcomes, separate from this receptor: In both the original and validation cohorts, the classifier was reported to diagnose cytomegalovirus status with high specificity and sensitivity. A later analysis found that TCRs clustered in the first cohort also tended to co-occur in the roughly 120 validation repertoires, with approximately 95% of cluster scores above 0. The study gave a list of some 150 TCR beta chains associated with cytomegalovirus. According to the authors, the approach could potentially be generalized to other disease states and immunological phenotypes. Most TCR sequences were observed very rarely across donors, whereas some public TCRs were present in many individuals. In vitro tests confirmed that a few of the cytomegalovirus-associated TCR beta chains recognize cytomegalovirus antigens. The validation cohort had no HLA typing available for a later analysis, so co-occurrence within that cohort was assessed over all 120 or so repertoires.

The method was the immunoSEQ multiplex PCR assay. In the paper's pipeline: To diagnose cytomegalovirus status from the catalog of TCR beta chain sequences, a statistical classification framework was built. The source is immuneACCESS, and TCRdb retained only in-frame sequences with V and J called. Part of the clones is not carried over; for the studies checked, unresolved V genes explain less than half of this, and the remainder is unexplained. The DNA gave D and trimming, while V, J and clone size come from that table. The sample table records hundreds of thousands of clones; about 90% of these occur just once. 2.5% to 3.5% of the sample lies in the top ten. Turning to this clone: Its antigen is still unknown. One base away there is no much larger clone; base qualities are not given.

This TCR came from a woman under 40 in good health and CMV-seronegative. Input material: PBMCs.

The DNA is TGTGCCAGCAGTTTATCGTCCCGGAATGAGCAGTTCTTC. The translation is CASSLSSRNEQFF. The V gene is TRBV27 and the J gene is TRBJ2-1; the D gene cannot be resolved reliably. V lost 0 bases and J lost 7 bases; the stretch between them is 7 bases long. There are 13 amino acids in the CDR3, from cysteine to phenylalanine inclusive. Just the 39-base CDR3 DNA is kept, in frame starting at base 1. The germline V gene (reference sequence) specifies MNHEY as CDR1 and SMNVEV as CDR2.